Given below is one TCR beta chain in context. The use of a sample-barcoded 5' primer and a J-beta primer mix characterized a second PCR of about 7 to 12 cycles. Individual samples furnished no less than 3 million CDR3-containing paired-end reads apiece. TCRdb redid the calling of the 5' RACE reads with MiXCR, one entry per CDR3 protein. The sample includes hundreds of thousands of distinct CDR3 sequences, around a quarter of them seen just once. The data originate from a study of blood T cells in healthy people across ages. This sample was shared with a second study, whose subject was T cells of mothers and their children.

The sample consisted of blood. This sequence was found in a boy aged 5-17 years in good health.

The DNA of the CDR3 is TGTGCCAGCAGTTCACCCCCTTCCGGACATACACCCTACGAGCAGTACTTC. It encodes CASSSPPSGHTPYEQYF. The chain employs TRBV6-5 and TRBJ2-7, with a tentative D call TRBD1 (5 bases). The CDR3 has 17 amino acids. V lost 4 bases and J 2 bases, leaving 21 bases between the germline ends. The V gene's germline CDR1 is MNHEY and CDR2 SVGAGI.